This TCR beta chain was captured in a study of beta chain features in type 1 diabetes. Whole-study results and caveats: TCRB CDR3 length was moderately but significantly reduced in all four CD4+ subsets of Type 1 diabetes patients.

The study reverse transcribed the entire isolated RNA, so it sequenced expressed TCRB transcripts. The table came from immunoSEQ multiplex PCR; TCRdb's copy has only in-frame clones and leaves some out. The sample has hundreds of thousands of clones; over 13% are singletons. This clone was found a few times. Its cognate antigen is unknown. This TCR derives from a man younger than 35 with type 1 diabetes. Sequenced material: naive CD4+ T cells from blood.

CDR3 sequence (DNA): TGTGCCAGCAGTGGGACGAGGAGTACCGGGGAGCTGTTTTTT. It specifies CASSGTRSTGELFF. This chain joins TRBV2 and TRBJ2-2; D is unresolved. V was pared by 4 bases and J by 5 bases, with 11 bases between. CDR3 length: 14 residues. Germline V CDR1 and CDR2: SNHLY, FYNNEI.